This TCR beta chain was sequenced during a study of blood T cell repertoires in COVID-19. About the study: PBMCs, B-cell-depleted T cells, or T cells were the source of the cDNA or gDNA that made up the material.

As originally analysed: Nucleated cell counts were estimated from reference gene primer amplification. Some clones are missing from TCRdb's copy, which holds only in-frame ones; the method was immunoSEQ multiplex PCR. That table furnishes V, J and clone size, whereas the DNA furnished D and trimming. The repertoire includes around 150,000 clones, approximately 86% of them detected once, and roughly 4% sits in the top ten. Germline V gene data show CDR1 as LNHDA and CDR2 as SQIVND (reference sequence). With V trimmed by 6 bases and J by 7 bases, 13 bases remained unmatched. The CDR3 sequence is 15 residues long.

The chain combines TRBV19 with TRBJ1-2, with TRBD1 matching over 8 bases. The material sequenced was peripheral blood. This sequence was found in a woman in her sixties or seventies who had recovered from COVID-19. Here the CDR3 DNA reads TGTGCCAGTAGACCGGCCCCGGACAGGGTTGGTGGCTACACCTTC. This translates into CASRPAPDRVGGYTF.